These 14 T cell receptor beta chains share one sample of origin, sequenced in a study of T-cell reconstitution after alpha-beta-depleted transplantation in children (dated by TCRdb to the mid-2010s). Library creation used PCR. The instrument was an Illumina HiSeq 2500. To normalize quantification of the TCRbeta repertoire, the TCR libraries were built with molecular barcoding that relied on unique molecular identifiers. The public reads were quality trimmed at Q25 with fastp and then assembled into clones with MiXCR by TCRdb, keeping productive beta chains. One record per CDR3 amino acid sequence lists the most common genes and DNA. Present in this sample are 530,000 or so distinct CDR3 sequences, 25% to 30% of which were seen just once. Around a third of the sample is held by the ten biggest clonotypes. The treatment or condition tag for this specimen amounts to: allogeneic hematopoietic cell transplantation with graft depleted of TCRalphabeta T cells and CD19 B cells.

The sample in question was PBMCs, obtained before TCRalphabeta/CD19-depleted stem cell transplant. The receptors derive from a boy under three years old with Wiskott-Aldrich syndrome, due to receive a stem cell transplant.

This chain connects TRBV9 to TRBJ2-1; 12 bases are a match to TRBD2. Germline CDR1 and CDR2: SGDLS and YYNGEE. The J segment lost 4 bases and the V segment lost 0 bases, leaving 5 bases of the junction unmatched. The CDR3 has 17 residues. The DNA for the CDR3 is TGTGCCAGCAGCGTAGATCTAGCGGGAGGGAAATACAATGAGCAGTTCTTC. The encoded protein is CASSVDLAGGKYNEQFF.

There are a few counts of this clonotype. The rearrangement joins TRBV10-3 to TRBJ2-6; D might be TRBD1 (6 bases). Germline V gene lookup returns CDR1 ENHRY and CDR2 SYGVKD. V lost 3 bases, J lost 4 bases, and 10 bases lay in between. This CDR3 is 15 amino acids long. CDR3 sequence reads: CAISEWGPGANVLTF. The CDR3 nucleotides are TGTGCCATCAGTGAATGGGGGCCCGGGGCCAACGTCCTGACTTTC.

Notes on this clonotype: One base away lies a much larger clone, so this may be a sequencing read error. This chain uses TRBV10-3 with TRBJ2-5; no clear D. The CDR3 extends over 12 amino acids. The germline CDR1 and CDR2 sequences are ENHRY and SYGVKD. The CDR3: CAISDVVETQNF. Here the CDR3 DNA reads TGTGCCATCAGTGATGTCGTGGAGACCCAGAACTTC.

This rearrangement joins TRBV20-1 to TRBJ2-2, with TRBD1 matching over 9 bases. The length of the CDR3 is 15 residues. J was trimmed by 3 bases and V by 3 bases; bases with no gene match: 5. The germline V gene has CDR1 DFQATT and CDR2 SNEGSKA (reference sequence). CDR3 DNA sequence: TGCAGTGCTAGGCACAGGGGGCCCTACACCGGGGAGCTGTTTTTT. Translated, it gives CSARHRGPYTGELFF.

The V and J genes are TRBV20-1 and TRBJ1-1, with D hard to call. CDR3 length equals 13 residues. V was cut by 7 bases and J by 4 bases, with 16 bases left in between. Germline loops: CDR1 DFQATT, CDR2 SNEGSKA (reference sequence). DNA of the CDR3: TGCAGTGTTAGGACGGGGAGAGCCACTGAAGCTTTCTTT. Translating gives CSVRTGRATEAFF.

This clonotype was found a few times. The rearrangement joins TRBV10-3 to TRBJ2-1; 12 nucleotides agree with TRBD2. In germline, CDR1 is ENHRY, CDR2 SYGVKD. V gave up 4 bases and J gave up 7 bases; unmatched junction bases: 8. The CDR3 is 16 residues long. This CDR3 reads CAISGPLAGGINEQFF. CDR3 nucleotide sequence: TGTGCCATCAGTGGGCCACTAGCGGGAGGTATTAATGAGCAGTTCTTC.

The gene calls are TRBV5-1 and TRBJ1-1; D is unresolved. This CDR3 is 21 amino acids long. With 4 bases removed from V and 5 bases from J, the gap between germline ends came to 36 bases. Germline CDR1 SGHRS, CDR2 YFSETQ. The CDR3 loop is CASSTDGRIKNTPTGTTEAFF. Here the CDR3 DNA reads TGCGCCAGCAGCACAGACGGCCGAATAAAAAACACCCCTACTGGAACTACTGAAGCTTTCTTT.

The chain links TRBV5-5 to TRBJ2-7; no reliable D call. V dropped 4 bases and J dropped 3 bases, with 20 bases sitting between them. CDR3 length: 16 amino acids. Per the germline V gene, CDR1 is SGHKS and CDR2 is YYEKEE (reference sequence). CDR3 sequence reads: CASSLKGIPTIYEQYF. CDR3 nucleotide sequence: TGTGCCAGCAGCCTAAAAGGCATCCCCACGATCTACGAGCAGTACTTC.

The rearrangement uses TRBV5-1 and TRBJ2-1; 8 bases are shared with TRBD2. J was trimmed by 4 bases and V by 7 bases; bases with no gene match: 13. CDR3 length: 16 residues. Germline V lookup: CDR1 SGHRS, CDR2 YFSETQ. This CDR3 is CASRAGSGSLYNEQFF. The CDR3 coding sequence is TGCGCCAGCCGAGCGGGAAGCGGGAGTCTTTACAATGAGCAGTTCTTC.

V usage is TRBV12-3 or TRBV12-4 and J usage is TRBJ1-5; 10 bases are shared with TRBD1. Unmatched junction bases numbered 2, after V lost 2 bases and J lost 1 base. The CDR3 has 16 residues. CDR3 region: CASSLRTGGSNQPQHF. CDR3 nucleotide sequence: TGTGCCAGCAGTTTACGGACAGGGGGAAGCAATCAGCCCCAGCATTTT.

This clonotype turned up a few times. The chain links TRBV2 to TRBJ2-3; 10 bases align to TRBD2. Trimming removed 4 bases from V and 2 bases from J; junction bases left unmatched: 6. The length of the CDR3 is 16 residues. CDR1 is SNHLY and CDR2 is FYNNEI in the germline V gene. The DNA for the CDR3 is TGTGCCAGCAGTGCCTGGACTAGCGGTTACACAGATACGCAGTATTTT. Its protein is CASSAWTSGYTDTQYF.

This chain connects TRBV5-6 to TRBJ2-1; D not certain. V was shortened by 0 bases and J by 7 bases, with 14 bases between the two germline ends. This CDR3 has 15 residues. Germline V gene sequence: CDR1 SGHDT, CDR2 YYEEEE. DNA of the CDR3: TGTGCCAGCAGCTTGGTGGGCGTAGAAACAAATGAGCAGTTCTTC. This translates into CASSLVGVETNEQFF.

This rearrangement joins TRBV12-3 or TRBV12-4 to TRBJ1-6; 7 positions agree with TRBD1. Losses at the gene ends were 6 bases for V and 5 bases for J; bases not matched to a gene: 7. CDR3 length: 15 residues. CDR3 sequence reads: CASSLGRGHNSPLHF. The CDR3 DNA reads TGTGCCAGCAGCCTCGGGAGGGGGCATAATTCACCCCTCCACTTT.

This clonotype was detected a few times. The chain joins TRBV5-1 to TRBJ2-2; a weak D match, TRBD2 (6 bases). V was shortened by 0 bases and J by 3 bases, with 12 bases between the two germline ends. Germline V gives CDR1 SGHRS, CDR2 YFSETQ. CDR3 length: 16 residues. CDR3 sequence (DNA): TGCGCCAGCAGCTTGGATGTGGGACTCCACACCGGGGAGCTGTTTTTT. It codes for CASSLDVGLHTGELFF.